The next 7 T cell receptor beta chains were all read from a single sample in a study of cytomegalovirus exposure and HLA in healthy donors. Vbeta (60) and Jbeta (13) primers were used in the PCR. Assay used: immunoSEQ multiplex PCR; TCRdb lists only in-frame clones, some missing. The sample contains about 150,000 clones, less than 85% of which appear only once. Sequenced input: PBMCs. The source of these receptors is a woman between 45 and 60 years old in good health and CMV-seropositive.

The chain recombines TRBV30 with TRBJ1-6, with a possible D match to TRBD1 (5 bases). This CDR3 region has 14 residues. The germline V gene has CDR1 GTSNPN and CDR2 SVGIG (reference sequence). V lost 4 bases to trimming and J lost 7 bases, with 14 bases between them. Written as DNA, the CDR3 is TGTGCCTGGACCTCCCAGGGTACCAATTCACCCCTCCACTTT. It translates to CAWTSQGTNSPLHF. The full variable domain, completed using reference TRBV30 and TRBJ1-6, is SQTIHQWPATLVQPVGSPLSLECTVEGTSNPNLYWYRQAAGRGLQLLFYSVGIGQISSEVPQNLSASRPQDRQFILSSKKLLLSDSGFYLCAWTSQGTNSPLHFGNGTRLTVT.

This clone has a handful of counts. This chain connects TRBV6-5 to TRBJ1-5; 8 nucleotides agree with TRBD1. CDR3 length: 15 amino acids. After removal of 5 bases from V and 0 bases from J, the junction contained 3 bases not matched to a gene. Germline-derived CDR1 and CDR2 are MNHEY and SVGAGI. In DNA, the CDR3 is TGTGCCAGCAGTCCGACAGGGGATAGCAATCAGCCCCAGCATTTT. Protein sequence: CASSPTGDSNQPQHF.

This sequence joins TRBV4-3 and TRBJ1-1; TRBD1 is a possible D gene (6 bases). Trimming cost V 1 base and J 8 bases, with 20 bases left between them. From germline, CDR1 is LGHNA and CDR2 YSLEER. CDR3 size: 16 residues. Here the CDR3 DNA reads TGCGCCAGCAGCCAAGCGAGGCAGGGGAAGGTCGGAGAAGCTTTCTTT. Translated, it gives CASSQARQGKVGEAFF.

This chain joins TRBV5-1 and TRBJ1-2; D is possibly TRBD1 (6 bases). The V end lost 1 base, the J end lost 9 bases, and 16 bases lay between the germline ends. CDR1 and CDR2 (germline): SGHRS, YFSETQ. There are 14 residues in the CDR3. CDR3 residues: CASSLSSQGNRYTF. CDR3 in DNA: TGCGCCAGCAGCTTGTCCTCACAGGGTAATCGCTACACCTTC.

V is TRBV5-1 and J is TRBJ2-4; 7 bases agree with TRBD1. The V gene's germline CDR1 is SGHRS and CDR2 YFSETQ. V lost 3 bases and J lost 2; bases outside the gene matches: 2. This CDR3 comprises 14 residues. CDR3 sequence (DNA): TGCGCCAGCAGCTGGGACAGCTCCAAAAACATTCAGTACTTC. Residues: CASSWDSSKNIQYF. Combining the CDR3 with reference TRBV5-1 and TRBJ2-4 gives the whole variable domain KAGVTQTPRYLIKTRGQQVTLSCSPISGHRSVSWYQQTPGQGLQFLFEYFSETQRNKGNFPGRFSGRQFSNSRSEMNVSTLELGDSALYLCASSWDSSKNIQYFGAGTRLSVL.

The chain combines TRBV7-6 with TRBJ1-1; D gene uncertain. CDR1 and CDR2 from the germline V gene are SGHVS and FNYEAQ. This CDR3 is built from 13 residues. Trimming cost V 6 bases and J 5 bases, with 13 bases left between them. This chain's CDR3 is CASSPGGGTEAFF. The DNA of the CDR3 is TGTGCCAGCAGTCCCGGCGGAGGGACTGAAGCTTTCTTT.

The rearrangement links TRBV28 to TRBJ2-2, with TRBD1 matching over 9 bases. Germline loops: CDR1 MDHEN, CDR2 SYDVKM. V lost 3 bases, J lost 6 bases, and 11 bases stayed unmatched. The CDR3 runs to 17 residues. The CDR3 loop reads CASSFILGQGAAGELFF. The CDR3 DNA is TGTGCCAGCAGTTTCATTTTGGGACAGGGCGCCGCCGGGGAGCTGTTTTTT.